Following are 20 T cell receptor beta chains from one sample sequenced in a study of T cells after posttransplantation cyclophosphamide (dated by TCRdb to the mid-2010s). Library preparation used the immunoSEQ multiplex PCR assay. What TCRdb holds here is the immuneACCESS table cut down to in-frame rearrangements. Part of the clones is not present; checked against another copy, under half of the missing clones reflect an unresolved V gene, and the others are unexplained. This sample includes 40,000 to 55,000 clones, and none of them was observed just once. Of the sample, roughly 2% is held by the ten largest clones. Sequencing used PBMCs. The receptors were gathered from a man aged 40-55 years in good health, CMV-negative, and a related stem cell transplant donor.

Ten or more counts support this clone. The V gene is TRBV7-2, the J gene TRBJ2-3, with D unclear. The germline V gene has CDR1 SGHTA and CDR2 FQGNSA. The CDR3 is made up of 15 amino acids. V was shortened by 4 bases and J by 1 base, with 12 bases between the two germline ends. CDR3 in amino acids: CASSSQTRRTDTQYF. Written as DNA, the CDR3 is TGTGCCAGCAGCTCTCAGACACGACGCACAGATACGCAGTATTTT.

This clone was counted at least ten times. As DNA, the CDR3 is TGTGCCAGCAGTTACCCGGGGGAAGGGGAGACCCAGTACTTC. Its translation: CASSYPGEGETQYF. V usage is TRBV6-5 and J usage is TRBJ2-5, with D perhaps TRBD2 (6 bases). This CDR3 contains 14 residues. The germline V and J ends were trimmed by 2 bases and 5 bases, with 12 bases remaining between them. Germline V lookup: CDR1 MNHEY, CDR2 SVGAGI.

This clone showed up many times. The chain couples TRBV19 to TRBJ2-1; 10 bases align to TRBD1. This CDR3 is 15 amino acids long. Unmatched junction bases numbered 9, after V lost 5 bases and J lost 8 bases. CDR1 and CDR2 (germline): LNHDA, SQIVND (reference sequence). The CDR3, as DNA: TGTGCCAGTAGTCAAGGGACAGGGGTTGATGATGAGCAGTTCTTC. It yields the protein CASSQGTGVDDEQFF.

This clone was found many times. The gene calls are TRBV19 and TRBJ1-1, with TRBD1 identical over 8 bases. J was trimmed by 3 bases and V by 5 bases; bases with no gene match: 5. CDR3 length: 14 residues. In germline, CDR1 is LNHDA, CDR2 SQIVND (reference sequence). The CDR3 bases are TGTGCCAGTAGTGTACAGGGGGGGTACACTGAAGCTTTCTTT. Amino acids: CASSVQGGYTEAFF.

The chain carries TRBV27 and TRBJ2-1; TRBD1 might be the D (6 bases). This CDR3 comprises 12 residues. Germline V gene data show CDR1 as MNHEY and CDR2 as SMNVEV (reference sequence). V was trimmed by 5 bases and J by 9 bases, leaving 11 bases between them. CDR3 bases: TGTGCCAGCAGTGCCCGACAGGCTGAGCAGTTCTTC. This sequence encodes CASSARQAEQFF.

By sample fraction, this clone is medium-sized (0.01 to 0.1%). The rearrangement links TRBV6-4 to TRBJ2-2; D might be TRBD1 (6 bases). Trimming shortened V by 3 bases and J by 6 bases, and 14 bases separated the two germline ends. Germline V lookup: CDR1 MRHNA, CDR2 SNTAGT. This CDR3 spans 15 amino acids. The CDR3 DNA follows: TGTGCCAGCAGTGATAACCTACAGGGTCCCGGGGAGCTGTTTTTT. Encoded protein: CASSDNLQGPGELFF.

This clone has a count of ten or more. The chain carries TRBV14 and TRBJ2-7; D call uncertain. The CDR3 has 13 amino acids. Germline V gene data show CDR1 as SGHDN and CDR2 as FVKESK. The ends were cut back, 5 bases at V and 4 bases at J, with 12 bases in the middle. CDR3 nucleotides: TGTGCCAGCAGCTTCCTCTCAGATTACGAGCAGTACTTC. The encoded protein is CASSFLSDYEQYF.

This clone has ten or more counts. The rearrangement joins TRBV6-5 to TRBJ1-4, with D maybe TRBD1 (5 bases). CDR3 length: 15 amino acids. Trimming removed 4 bases from V and 8 bases from J, with 17 bases in between. Germline loops: CDR1 MNHEY, CDR2 SVGAGI. CDR3 protein: CASSFDGSGGEKLFF. The CDR3 bases are TGTGCCAGCAGTTTCGACGGTTCTGGGGGGGAAAAACTGTTTTTT.

This sequence joins TRBV23-1 and TRBJ2-1, with 8 bases matching TRBD2. TRBV23-1 is sorted into the ORF group, with uncertain function. The junction had 9 bases not matched to a gene; V was cut back by 8 bases and J by 3 bases. The CDR3 extends over 15 amino acids. CDR3 region: CASPGASGLYNEQFF. The CDR3 nucleotides are TGCGCCAGCCCCGGTGCTAGCGGGCTCTACAATGAGCAGTTCTTC.

This clone was counted at least ten times. This chain uses TRBV7-9 with TRBJ2-7, with 9 bases fitting TRBD1. This CDR3 contains 14 residues. The J segment lost 9 bases and the V segment lost 5 bases, leaving 11 bases of the junction unmatched. The germline V gene encodes CDR1 SEHNR and CDR2 FQNEAQ (reference sequence). CDR3 in amino acids: CASSRQGDHQRQYF. The CDR3 DNA reads as TGTGCCAGCAGCCGACAGGGGGATCATCAAAGGCAGTACTTC.

In its sample, this clone was seen many times. V and J are TRBV7-2 and TRBJ2-3, with D possibly TRBD2 on 6 matching bases. This CDR3 has 14 amino acids. The germline V and J ends were trimmed by 6 bases and 7 bases, with 17 bases remaining between them. Germline values: CDR1 SGHTA, CDR2 FQGNSA. The CDR3 sequence: CASSSGTGGYTQYF. In nucleotides, the CDR3 is TGTGCCAGCAGTTCCGGGACTGGCGGTTATACGCAGTATTTT. The full variable domain, completed using reference TRBV7-2 and TRBJ2-3, is GAGVSQSPSNKVTEKGKDVELRCDPISGHTALYWYRQSLGQGLEFLIYFQGNSAPDKSGLPSDRFSAERTGGSVSTLTIQRTQQEDSAVYLCASSSGTGGYTQYFGPGTRLTVL.

This clone was seen at least ten times. This chain links TRBV5-4 with TRBJ2-7; 8 nucleotides line up with TRBD1. J lost 4 bases, V lost 3 bases, and 6 bases had no gene match. Germline CDR1 SGHNT, CDR2 YYREEE (reference sequence). The CDR3 is made up of 14 amino acids. The CDR3 protein is CASSSTGGIYEQYF. CDR3 coding DNA: TGTGCCAGCAGCTCCACAGGGGGTATATACGAGCAGTACTTC.

This clone was counted many times. The chain combines TRBV7-3 with TRBJ2-6; maybe TRBD1 (7 bases). The CDR3 length is 17 residues. CDR1 SGHTA and CDR2 FQGTGA come from the germline V gene. The V gene lost 8 bases and the J gene lost 0 bases, with 17 bases spanning the gap. The CDR3 here is CASEGGQEGSGANVLTF. The CDR3 DNA is TGTGCCAGCGAGGGAGGACAGGAAGGCTCTGGGGCCAACGTCCTGACTTTC.

This clone was observed at least ten times. V is TRBV6-5 and J is TRBJ1-1; 9 nucleotides agree with TRBD1. After removal of 8 bases from V and 1 base from J, the junction contained 5 bases not matched to a gene. Germline CDR1 is MNHEY and CDR2 is SVGAGI. CDR3 length: 14 amino acids. CDR3 bases: TGTGCCAGCCATACAGGGGGCGCGAACACTGAAGCTTTCTTT. Translated, it gives CASHTGGANTEAFF.

This clone was recorded at least ten times. V usage is TRBV7-9 and J usage is TRBJ2-2, with TRBD2 identical over 11 bases. The CDR3 covers 16 residues. V shed 7 bases and J 3 bases; nucleotides not matched to a gene: 7. CDR1 and CDR2 (germline): SEHNR, FQNEAQ (reference sequence). The CDR3 protein is CASIVSGRAYTGELFF. CDR3 sequence (DNA): TGTGCCAGCATCGTTAGCGGGAGGGCCTACACCGGGGAGCTGTTTTTT.

This clone came up many times. The chain joins TRBV6-5 to TRBJ2-7, with a tentative D call TRBD1 (6 bases). The V gene lost 5 bases and the J gene lost 3 bases, with 11 bases spanning the gap. Germline CDR1 reads MNHEY; CDR2 reads SVGAGI. The CDR3 is 13 residues long. The CDR3 sequence: CASSADRFYEQYF. The CDR3 nucleotides read TGTGCCAGCAGTGCGGACAGATTCTACGAGCAGTACTTC.

This clone appeared many times. This chain links TRBV4-1 with TRBJ2-7; TRBD2 aligns across 8 bases. V lost 1 base, J lost 8 bases, and 19 bases stayed unmatched. This CDR3 has 18 residues. Germline V gives CDR1 MGHRA, CDR2 YSYEKL. The CDR3 nucleotides read TGCGCCAGCAGCCAAGCCATGCGGGAGGCAGGCGGGATTTATAAGCAGTACTTC. It encodes CASSQAMREAGGIYKQYF.

There are many counts of this clone. The J gene is TRBJ2-1, the V gene TRBV7-9; TRBD2 matches 7 bases. V trimming: 4 bases; J trimming: 12 bases; junction bases outside the gene matches: 9. Germline V gene data show CDR1 as SEHNR and CDR2 as FQNEAQ (reference sequence). This CDR3 is built from 13 residues. The CDR3 sequence is CASSSPEAGVQFF. The CDR3 DNA is TGTGCCAGCAGCTCCCCAGAGGCGGGAGTGCAGTTCTTC. Filled out from reference TRBV7-9 and TRBJ2-1, the complete variable domain reads DTGVSQNPRHKITKRGQNVTFRCDPISEHNRLYWYRQTLGQGPEFLTYFQNEAQLEKSRLLSDRFSAERPKGSFSTLEIQRTEQGDSAMYLCASSSPEAGVQFFGPGTRLTVL.

This clone showed up many times. V gene TRBV5-5 combines with J gene TRBJ2-6; D ambiguous. The CDR3 runs to 15 residues. Per the germline V gene, CDR1 is SGHKS and CDR2 is YYEKEE (reference sequence). V was shortened by 0 bases and J by 0 bases, with 4 bases between the two germline ends. The CDR3: CASSLESSGANVLTF. CDR3 DNA: TGTGCCAGCAGCTTGGAGAGCTCTGGGGCCAACGTCCTGACTTTC.

The table lists this clone with many counts. The chain is built from TRBV7-2 and TRBJ2-3; TRBD2 matches at 8 bases. The CDR3 sequence is 15 residues long. Germline trimming cut 5 bases from V and 1 base from J; bases unmatched to any gene: 5. Per germline, CDR1 SGHTA and CDR2 FQGNSA. The CDR3 is CASSPATSGTDTQYF. The CDR3, as DNA: TGTGCCAGCAGCCCCGCGACTAGCGGCACAGATACGCAGTATTTT.